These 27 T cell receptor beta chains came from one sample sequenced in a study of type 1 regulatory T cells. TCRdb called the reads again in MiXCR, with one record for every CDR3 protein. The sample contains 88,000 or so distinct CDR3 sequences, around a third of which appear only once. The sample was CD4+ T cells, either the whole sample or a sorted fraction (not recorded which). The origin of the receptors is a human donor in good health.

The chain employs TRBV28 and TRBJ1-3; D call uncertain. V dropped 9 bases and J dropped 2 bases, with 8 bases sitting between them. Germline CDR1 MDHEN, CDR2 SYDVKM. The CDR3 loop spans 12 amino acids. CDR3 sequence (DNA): TGTGCCAGTGAATCGACTGGAAACACCATATATTTT. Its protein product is CASESTGNTIYF.

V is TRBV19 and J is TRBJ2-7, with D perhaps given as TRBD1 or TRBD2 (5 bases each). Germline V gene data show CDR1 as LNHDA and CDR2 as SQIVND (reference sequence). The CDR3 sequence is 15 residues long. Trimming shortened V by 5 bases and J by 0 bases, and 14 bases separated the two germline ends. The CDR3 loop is CASSLQGVGSYEQYF. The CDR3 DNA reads TGTGCCAGTAGTCTCCAGGGAGTGGGCTCCTACGAGCAGTACTTC.

DNA of the CDR3: TGTGCCAGCAGCTTAGAAGACATGGGGGAGACCCAGTACTTC. As protein: CASSLEDMGETQYF. This chain uses TRBV7-6 with TRBJ2-5; D unresolved. This CDR3 region has 14 residues. The V end was cut by 1 base, the J end by 5 bases, with 11 bases between. Germline loops: CDR1 SGHVS, CDR2 FNYEAQ.

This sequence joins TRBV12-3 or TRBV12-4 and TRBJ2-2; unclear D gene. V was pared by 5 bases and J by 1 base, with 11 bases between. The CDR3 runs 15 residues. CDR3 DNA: TGTGCCAGCAGTCCCCCTTCCAGGAACACCGGGGAGCTGTTTTTT. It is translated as CASSPPSRNTGELFF.

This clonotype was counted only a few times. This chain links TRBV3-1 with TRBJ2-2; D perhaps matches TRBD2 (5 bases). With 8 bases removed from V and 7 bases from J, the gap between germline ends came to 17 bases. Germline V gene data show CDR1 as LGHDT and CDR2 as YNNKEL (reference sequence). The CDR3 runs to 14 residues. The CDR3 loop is CASGLEEVSGELFF. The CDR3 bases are TGTGCCAGCGGTCTCGAGGAGGTGAGCGGGGAGCTGTTTTTT.

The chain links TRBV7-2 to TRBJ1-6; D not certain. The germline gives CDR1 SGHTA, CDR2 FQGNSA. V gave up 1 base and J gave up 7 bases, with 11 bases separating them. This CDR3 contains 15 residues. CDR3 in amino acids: CASSLVGSGNSPLHF. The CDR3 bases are TGTGCCAGCAGCTTAGTAGGCAGTGGGAATTCACCCCTCCACTTT. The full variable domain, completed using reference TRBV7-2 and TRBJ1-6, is GAGVSQSPSNKVTEKGKDVELRCDPISGHTALYWYRQSLGQGLEFLIYFQGNSAPDKSGLPSDRFSAERTGGSVSTLTIQRTQQEDSAVYLCASSLVGSGNSPLHFGNGTRLTVT.

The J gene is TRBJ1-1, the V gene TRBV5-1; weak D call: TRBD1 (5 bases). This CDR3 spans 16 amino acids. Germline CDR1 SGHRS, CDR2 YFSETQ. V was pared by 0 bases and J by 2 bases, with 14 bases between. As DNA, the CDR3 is TGCGCCAGCAGCTTGGGCCCTCTCGGGGCTAACACTGAAGCTTTCTTT. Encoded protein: CASSLGPLGANTEAFF. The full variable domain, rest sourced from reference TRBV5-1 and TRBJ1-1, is KAGVTQTPRYLIKTRGQQVTLSCSPISGHRSVSWYQQTPGQGLQFLFEYFSETQRNKGNFPGRFSGRQFSNSRSEMNVSTLELGDSALYLCASSLGPLGANTEAFFGQGTRLTVV.

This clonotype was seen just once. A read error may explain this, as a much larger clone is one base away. The CDR3 nucleotides are TGCAGTGCTCGCGGGAGGCGGGGGGGGACCCAGTACTTC. Its translation is CSARGRRGGTQYF. The chain couples TRBV20-1 to TRBJ2-5; 9 positions match TRBD2. CDR3 length equals 13 residues. J lost 7 bases, V lost 5 bases, and 8 bases had no gene match. Germline-derived CDR1 and CDR2 are DFQATT and SNEGSKA (reference sequence).

CDR3 sequence (DNA): TGTGCCAGTCGAGTTTCCAGGGGGCGCGGCTATGGCTACACCTTC. Translating gives CASRVSRGRGYGYTF. The chain combines TRBV5-6 with TRBJ1-2, with 8 bases fitting TRBD1. The CDR3 length is 15 residues. From germline, CDR1 is SGHDT and CDR2 YYEEEE. The V and J ends lost 8 bases and 4 bases, in that order; junction bases with no gene match: 13.

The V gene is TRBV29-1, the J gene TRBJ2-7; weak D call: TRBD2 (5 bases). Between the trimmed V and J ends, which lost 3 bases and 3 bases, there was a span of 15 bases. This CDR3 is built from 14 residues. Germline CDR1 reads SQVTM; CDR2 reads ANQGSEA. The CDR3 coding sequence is TGCAGCGTTGACCTGGGTGGGAGTGGCTACGAGCAGTACTTC. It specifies CSVDLGGSGYEQYF.

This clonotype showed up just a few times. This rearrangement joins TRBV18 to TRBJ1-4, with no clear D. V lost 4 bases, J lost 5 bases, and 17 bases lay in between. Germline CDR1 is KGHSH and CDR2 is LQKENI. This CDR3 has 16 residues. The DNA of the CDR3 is TGTGCCAGCTCACGCCTAGGAGCCGGCCCAAATGAAAAACTGTTTTTT. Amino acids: CASSRLGAGPNEKLFF.

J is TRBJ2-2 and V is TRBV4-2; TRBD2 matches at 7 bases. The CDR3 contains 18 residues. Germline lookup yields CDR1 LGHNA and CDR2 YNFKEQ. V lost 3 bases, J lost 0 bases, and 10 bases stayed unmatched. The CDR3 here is CASSHRGAGGTNTGELFF. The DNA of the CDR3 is TGTGCCAGCAGCCACCGCGGGGCCGGGGGGACGAACACCGGGGAGCTGTTTTTT.

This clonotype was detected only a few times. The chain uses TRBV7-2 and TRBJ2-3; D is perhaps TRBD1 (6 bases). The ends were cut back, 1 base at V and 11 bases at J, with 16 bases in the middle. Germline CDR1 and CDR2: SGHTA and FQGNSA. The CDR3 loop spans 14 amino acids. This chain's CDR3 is CASSLGGGNTEQYF. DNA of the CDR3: TGTGCCAGCAGCTTAGGTGGGGGCAATACGGAGCAGTATTTT.

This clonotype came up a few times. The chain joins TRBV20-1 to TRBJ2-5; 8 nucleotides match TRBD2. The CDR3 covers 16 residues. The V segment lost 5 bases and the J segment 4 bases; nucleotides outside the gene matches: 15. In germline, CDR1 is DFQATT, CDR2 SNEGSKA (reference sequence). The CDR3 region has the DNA TGCAGTGCTCCCCCTAATGGGGCGGGAGGAGGAGAGACCCAGTACTTC. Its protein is CSAPPNGAGGGETQYF.

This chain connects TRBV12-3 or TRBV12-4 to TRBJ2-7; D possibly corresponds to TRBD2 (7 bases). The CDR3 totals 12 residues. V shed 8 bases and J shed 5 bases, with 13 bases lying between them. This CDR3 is CASRGAIHEQYF. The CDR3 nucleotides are TGTGCCAGCCGGGGGGCGATCCACGAGCAGTACTTC.

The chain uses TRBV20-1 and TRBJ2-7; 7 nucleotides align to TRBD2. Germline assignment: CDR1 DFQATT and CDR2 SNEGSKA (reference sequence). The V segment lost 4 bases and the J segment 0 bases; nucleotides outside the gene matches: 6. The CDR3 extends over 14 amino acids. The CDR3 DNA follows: TGCAGTGCTATTGGGACTAAGAGCTCCTACGAGCAGTACTTC. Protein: CSAIGTKSSYEQYF.

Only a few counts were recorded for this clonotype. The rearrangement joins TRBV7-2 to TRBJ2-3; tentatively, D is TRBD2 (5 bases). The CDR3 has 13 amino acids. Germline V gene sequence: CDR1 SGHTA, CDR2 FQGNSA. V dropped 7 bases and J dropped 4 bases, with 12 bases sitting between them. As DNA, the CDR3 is TGTGCCAGCACTCCACTAGAAGCAGATACGCAGTATTTT. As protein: CASTPLEADTQYF.

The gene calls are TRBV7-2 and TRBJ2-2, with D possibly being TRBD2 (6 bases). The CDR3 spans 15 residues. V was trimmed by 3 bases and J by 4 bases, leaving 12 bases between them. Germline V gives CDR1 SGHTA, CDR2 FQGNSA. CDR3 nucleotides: TGTGCCAGCAGCTTCGGGACTGGGCCCACCGGGGAGCTGTTTTTT. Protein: CASSFGTGPTGELFF. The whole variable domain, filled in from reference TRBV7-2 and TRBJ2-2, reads GAGVSQSPSNKVTEKGKDVELRCDPISGHTALYWYRQSLGQGLEFLIYFQGNSAPDKSGLPSDRFSAERTGGSVSTLTIQRTQQEDSAVYLCASSFGTGPTGELFFGEGSRLTVL.

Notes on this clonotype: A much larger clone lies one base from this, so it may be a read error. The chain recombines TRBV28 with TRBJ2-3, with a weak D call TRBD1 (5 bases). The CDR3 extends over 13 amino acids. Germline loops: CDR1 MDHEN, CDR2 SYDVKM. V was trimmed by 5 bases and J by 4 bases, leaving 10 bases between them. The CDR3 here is CASSVQGPDTQYF. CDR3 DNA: TGTGCCAGCAGTGTCCAGGGCCCAGATACGCAGTATTTT.

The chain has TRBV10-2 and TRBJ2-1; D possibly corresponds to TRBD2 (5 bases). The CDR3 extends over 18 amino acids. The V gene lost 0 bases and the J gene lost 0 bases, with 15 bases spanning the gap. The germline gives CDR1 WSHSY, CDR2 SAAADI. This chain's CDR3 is CASSESTTLGSSYNEQFF. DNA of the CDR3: TGCGCCAGCAGTGAGTCGACTACCTTGGGAAGCTCCTACAATGAGCAGTTCTTC.

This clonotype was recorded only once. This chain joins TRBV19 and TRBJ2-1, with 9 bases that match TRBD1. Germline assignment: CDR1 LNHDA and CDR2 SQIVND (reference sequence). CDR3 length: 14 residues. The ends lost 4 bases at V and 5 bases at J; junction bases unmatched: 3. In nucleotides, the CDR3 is TGTGCCAGTAGTAAGGACAGGGGTCACAATGAGCAGTTCTTC. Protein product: CASSKDRGHNEQFF.

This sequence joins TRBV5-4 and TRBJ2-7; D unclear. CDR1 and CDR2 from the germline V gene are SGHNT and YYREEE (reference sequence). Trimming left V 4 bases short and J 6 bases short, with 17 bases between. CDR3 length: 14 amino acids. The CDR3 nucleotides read TGTGCCAGCAGCGCTAAACCGGACGTCCCCGAGCAGTACTTC. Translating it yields CASSAKPDVPEQYF.

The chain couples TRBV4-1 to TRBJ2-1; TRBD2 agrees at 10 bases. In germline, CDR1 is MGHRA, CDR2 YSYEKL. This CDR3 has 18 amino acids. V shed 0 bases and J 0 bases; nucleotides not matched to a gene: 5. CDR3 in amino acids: CASSQDGGLASSYNEQFF. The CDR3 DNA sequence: TGCGCCAGCAGCCAAGACGGGGGACTAGCGAGCTCCTACAATGAGCAGTTCTTC.

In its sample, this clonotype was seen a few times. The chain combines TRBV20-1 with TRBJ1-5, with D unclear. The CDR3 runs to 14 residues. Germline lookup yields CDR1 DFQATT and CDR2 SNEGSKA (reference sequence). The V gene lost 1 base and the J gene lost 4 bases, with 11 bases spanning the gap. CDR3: CSARVEIGNQPQHF. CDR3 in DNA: TGCAGTGCTAGAGTGGAAATCGGAAATCAGCCCCAGCATTTT.

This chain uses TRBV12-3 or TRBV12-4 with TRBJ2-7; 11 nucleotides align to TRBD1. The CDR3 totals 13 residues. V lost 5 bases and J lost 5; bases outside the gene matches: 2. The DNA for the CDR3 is TGTGCCAGCAGTCGGACAGGGGGCGACGAGCAGTACTTC. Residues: CASSRTGGDEQYF.

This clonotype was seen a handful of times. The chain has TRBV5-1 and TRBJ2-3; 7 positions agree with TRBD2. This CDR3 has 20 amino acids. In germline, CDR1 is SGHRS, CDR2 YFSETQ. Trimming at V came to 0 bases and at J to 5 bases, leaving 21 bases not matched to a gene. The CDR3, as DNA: TGCGCCAGCAGCTTGGGGCGACGGGACTACCTAACACCATTTCAAGATACGCAGTATTTT. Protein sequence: CASSLGRRDYLTPFQDTQYF.

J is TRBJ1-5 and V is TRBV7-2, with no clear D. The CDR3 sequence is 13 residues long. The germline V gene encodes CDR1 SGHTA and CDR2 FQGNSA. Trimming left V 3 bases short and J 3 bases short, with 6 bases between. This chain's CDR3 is CASSFNNNQPQHF. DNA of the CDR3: TGTGCCAGCAGCTTTAATAACAATCAGCCCCAGCATTTT.